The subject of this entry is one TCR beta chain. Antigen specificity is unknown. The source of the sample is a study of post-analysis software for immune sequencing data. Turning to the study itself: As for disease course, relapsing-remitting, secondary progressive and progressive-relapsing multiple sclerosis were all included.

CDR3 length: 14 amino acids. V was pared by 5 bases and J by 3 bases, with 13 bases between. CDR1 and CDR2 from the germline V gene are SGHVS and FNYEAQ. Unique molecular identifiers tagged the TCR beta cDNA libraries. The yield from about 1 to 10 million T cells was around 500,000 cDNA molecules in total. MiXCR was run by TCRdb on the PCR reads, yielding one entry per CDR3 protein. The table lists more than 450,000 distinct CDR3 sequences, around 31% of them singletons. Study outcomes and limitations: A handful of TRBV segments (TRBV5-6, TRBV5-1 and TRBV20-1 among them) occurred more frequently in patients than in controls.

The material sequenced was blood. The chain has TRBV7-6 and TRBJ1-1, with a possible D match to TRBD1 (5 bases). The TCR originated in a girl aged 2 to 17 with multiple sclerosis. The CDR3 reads CASSPGRDDTEAFF. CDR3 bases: TGTGCCAGCAGCCCTGGACGGGACGACACTGAAGCTTTCTTT.